Here is one T cell receptor beta chain with its context. As processed by the authors: Amplification with reference gene primers provided the estimates of nucleated cell counts. TCRdb's copy holds only in-frame clones and misses some; the assay was immunoSEQ multiplex PCR. That table furnishes V, J and clone size, whereas the DNA furnished D and trimming. The sample has 200,000 to 300,000 clones; more than 75% are singletons. This record belongs to a study of blood T cell repertoires in COVID-19. Study details: Samples of COVID-19 (acute and convalescent) were obtained from the United States, Italy and Spain. Nucleic acid was either cDNA or gDNA, and it came from T cells, B-cell-depleted T cells, or PBMCs.

This TCR was sampled from a woman in her sixties with active or convalescent COVID-19. Source material: peripheral blood.

CDR3 sequence reads: CAISDRDTQYF. CDR3 nucleotide sequence: TGTGCCATCAGTGACAGAGATACGCAGTATTTT. The gene calls are TRBV10-3 and TRBJ2-3; D is unclear. Per the germline V gene, CDR1 is ENHRY and CDR2 is SYGVKD. V lost 3 bases and J lost 5, with 3 bases in between. CDR3 length: 11 amino acids.